Here is one T cell receptor (beta chain) with its context. In the source study's methods: Amplification of reference gene primers provided the estimated nucleated cell counts. The repertoire was sequenced with immunoSEQ multiplex PCR; TCRdb's copy has only in-frame clones and lacks some. That table is the source of V, J and clone size, and D and trimming were worked out from the DNA. The data contain about 300,000 clones, about 89% of them seen just once; the ten biggest clones take up about 6%. These data belong to a study of blood T cell repertoires in COVID-19. Study at large: There were acute and convalescent COVID-19 samples, and they came from the United States, Italy and Spain. Sample material is recorded as cDNA or gDNA derived from T cells, B-cell-depleted T cells, or PBMCs.

The CDR3 spans 16 residues. Per germline, CDR1 SGHTA and CDR2 FQGNSA. V lost 6 bases and J lost 2; bases outside the gene matches: 10. The sequenced material came from peripheral blood. The chain has TRBV7-2 and TRBJ2-3, with TRBD2 identical over 8 bases. The sequence was obtained from a man aged 18 to 35 who had recovered from COVID-19. In DNA, the CDR3 is TGTGCCAGCAGTTTTGCCGGGACTAGAGACACAGATACGCAGTATTTT. Translation gives CASSFAGTRDTDTQYF.